This T cell receptor beta chain was captured by sequencing in a study of vaccination and CD4 T cells after COVID-19 (dated by TCRdb to between 2020 and 2023). About the investigation overall: Every convalescent patient had a positive nasal swab PCR test for SARS-CoV-2, with mild disease in under ten patients and severe disease in one. In the convalescent cohort there were six males and four females, among whom were two Hispanic individuals, seven Caucasians, two Asians and one multiracial person. Two doses of either the Pfizer-BioNTech BNT162b2 vaccine (n=8) or the Moderna mRNA-1273 vaccine (n=2) were administered to participants. Post-COVID blood samples from convalescent patients were collected a median of approximately 93 days after diagnosis, with a range of 35 to 161 days. Post-vaccine blood samples were collected a median of approximately 72 days after the second vaccine dose, ranging from roughly 12 to 250 days. The cultures were stimulated with overlapping spike peptide pools from SARS-CoV-2 and from the common cold coronaviruses HCoV-NL63, HCoV-OC43 and HCoV-229E. Control cultures used a CEFX viral epitope pool as positive control, an HIV-1 Nef peptide pool as negative control, or no peptide. The spike-specific CD4+ TCR repertoire was compared before and after mRNA vaccination in ten to eleven COVID-19 convalescent patients and a handful of infection-naive healthy vaccine recipients. Here is what the overall study found, with its caveats: The median count of SARS-CoV-2-reactive clonotypes went up from approximately 20 after infection to roughly 38 after vaccination, although the change was not significant. Among the post-vaccine SARS-CoV-2-reactive clones in convalescent patients, a median around 86% showed up only after vaccination, which suggests vaccine-specific priming. The study included relatively few convalescent patients and did not analyze early timepoints after natural infection. Nearly all vaccine-specific clones in convalescent patients (304 of 307) were mono-reactive for SARS-CoV-2 spike rather than cross-reactive with common cold coronaviruses.

The method behind the library was PCR. DNA from cultured CD4+ T cells was subjected to TCR sequencing with the Oncomine TCR Beta short-read assay at the Johns Hopkins FTIC core. The QIAamp micro DNA kit was used to extract genomic DNA from the cultured CD4+ T cells. Oncomine TCR Beta libraries from cultured CD4+ T cells were pooled using unique dual indexes and sequenced on an Illumina iSeq 100. The published analysis was carried out like this. Non-productive sequences were removed, and CDR3s not starting with C, not ending with F or W, or shorter than 7 amino acids were discarded. The MANAFEST web application identified antigen-specific clonotypes by comparing peptide-stimulated wells against reference wells and other culture wells. To be called positive, a clone needed an FDR below 0.05, an odds ratio above 5, and a productive frequency above 0.1% in at least two of three replicate wells. Clonotypes that were significantly expanded in both SARS-CoV-2 spike wells and at least one common cold coronavirus spike condition were defined as cross-reactive. Levenshtein distances (stringdist) and unrooted phylogenetic trees (ape) in R version 3.6.1 were used to assess CDR3 homology. TCRdb redid the processing of the public reads, applying fastp at Q25 and MiXCR, and retained in-frame beta chains. Rows with one shared CDR3 protein collapse into an entry with the most common genes and DNA. TCRdb's processing, not the authors', yielded these V and J calls. In all, the sample holds some 10,000 distinct CDR3 sequences, and around three fifths of those were seen once. Roughly 15% of the sample belongs to the ten largest clones.

The sample's treatment or condition label, decoded: roughly 10-day PBMC culture with coronavirus spike peptide pools or control peptides (ViraFEST assay). The ViraFEST assay was used in the study, in which antigen-specific T cells were expanded with peptide pools and expanded clonotypes were subsequently identified by TCR sequencing. Positive SARS-CoV-2 PCR tests in the convalescent patients dated from March to December 2020, before Alpha, Beta and Delta variants emerged in the United States. Each well held 2.2 million or so PBMCs cultured with around 10 ug/ml peptide pools in IMDM containing approximately 4.8% human AB serum and roughly 9 IU/ml IL-2. On days 3 and 7, half of the culture medium was replaced with fresh IL-2-containing medium. CD4+ T cells were isolated after 10 days of culture through negative selection using the EasySep CD4+ T cell isolation kit. Ficoll-Paque Plus gradient centrifugation was used to isolate PBMCs from whole blood, and the isolated PBMCs were then either used fresh or cryopreserved at -140C. In general, triplicate wells were set up for every culture condition.

Points on this clonotype: Its antigen is unknown. No much larger clone exists at a distance of one base, and base qualities are not known.

In the germline V gene, CDR1 corresponds to LGHNA and CDR2 to YNFKEQ. The CDR3 measures 16 amino acids from cysteine to phenylalanine. Left in the record is the CDR3 DNA by itself, 48 bases read in frame from the first base. A distance of 12 bases separates the germline ends of V and J, which lose 1 base and 0 bases respectively. The V and J segments used are TRBV4-2 and TRBJ2-5; tentative D gene TRBD2, with 6 bases matching. This TCR derives from a human donor who had recovered from COVID-19. The sequenced sample was CD4+ T cells from blood, cultured in vitro. The DNA sequence follows: TGTGCCAGCAGCCAAGGGGTAGCGGCCAACCAAGAGACCCAGTACTTC. Its protein reads: CASSQGVAANQETQYF.